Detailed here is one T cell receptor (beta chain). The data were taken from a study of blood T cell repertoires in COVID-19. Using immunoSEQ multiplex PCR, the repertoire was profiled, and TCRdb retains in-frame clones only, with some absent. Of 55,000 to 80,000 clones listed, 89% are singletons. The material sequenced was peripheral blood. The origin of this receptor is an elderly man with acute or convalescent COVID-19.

The CDR3 DNA reads as TGTGCCAGCTCATATGCAGCTGGAAACACCATATATTTT. Its protein product is CASSYAAGNTIYF. The chain carries TRBV18 and TRBJ1-3; D remains ambiguous. V was cut by 5 bases and J by 2 bases, with 7 bases left in between. Germline assignment: CDR1 KGHSH and CDR2 LQKENI. The CDR3 extends over 13 amino acids.